These 22 T cell receptor beta chains were sequenced from one sample in a study of cytomegalovirus exposure and HLA in healthy donors. 60 Vbeta and 13 Jbeta primers were used in PCR. Sequenced by immunoSEQ multiplex PCR; TCRdb stores in-frame clones only, minus some. The profile shows some 130,000 clones, around 82% of them singletons. The specimen was PBMCs. The receptors stem from a male donor in good health and CMV-seropositive.

The rearrangement uses TRBV19 and TRBJ1-2; 7 nucleotides line up with TRBD1. CDR3 length: 16 amino acids. Unmatched junction bases numbered 14, after V lost 6 bases and J lost 4 bases. In germline, CDR1 is LNHDA, CDR2 SQIVND (reference sequence). CDR3 residues: CASRNQKRGHTYGYTF. In DNA form, the CDR3 reads TGTGCCAGTAGAAATCAGAAAAGGGGGCATACCTATGGCTACACCTTC. The full variable domain, rest sourced from reference TRBV19 and TRBJ1-2, is DGGITQSPKYLFRKEGQNVTLSCEQNLNHDAMYWYRQDPGQGLRLIYYSQIVNDFQKGDIAEGYSVSREKKESFPLTVTSAQKNPTAFYLCASRNQKRGHTYGYTFGSGTRLTVV.

The chain joins TRBV28 to TRBJ2-3, with D unclear. V lost 7 bases and J 1 base, leaving 9 bases between the germline ends. The CDR3 totals 13 residues. Germline V CDR1 and CDR2: MDHEN, SYDVKM. CDR3 region: CASIFRGTDTQYF. CDR3 DNA: TGTGCCAGCATTTTCCGCGGCACAGATACGCAGTATTTT.

This clone was recorded once. The chain carries TRBV5-6 and TRBJ1-1, with D possibly being TRBD1 (6 bases). V lost 0 bases and J 4 bases, leaving 7 bases between the germline ends. The CDR3 runs to 13 residues. Germline V CDR1 and CDR2: SGHDT, YYEEEE. The DNA of the CDR3 is TGTGCCAGCAGCTTGGGCAGGGGCACTGAAGCTTTCTTT. This codes for CASSLGRGTEAFF.

The rearrangement joins TRBV7-3 to TRBJ2-2; TRBD2 might be the D (6 bases). V lost 2 bases and J 5 bases, leaving 12 bases between the germline ends. Germline CDR1 and CDR2: SGHTA and FQGTGA. This CDR3 is built from 15 residues. CDR3 amino acids: CASSLVAGRTGELFF. In nucleotides, the CDR3 is TGTGCCAGCAGCTTAGTGGCGGGACGGACCGGGGAGCTGTTTTTT.

The V call is TRBV27, the J call TRBJ2-3; TRBD2 is a possible D gene (6 bases). The length of the CDR3 is 15 residues. The V end lost 6 bases, the J end lost 0 bases, and 13 bases lay between the germline ends. CDR1 and CDR2 from the germline V gene are MNHEY and SMNVEV (reference sequence). The CDR3 coding sequence is TGTGCCAGCAGCCCGGGACTCTATAGCACAGATACGCAGTATTTT. Translating gives CASSPGLYSTDTQYF.

The CDR3 is CASSRGLAETQYF. The CDR3 DNA reads TGTGCCAGCAGCCGCGGACTAGCAGAGACCCAGTACTTC. V usage is TRBV11-2 and J usage is TRBJ2-5; 8 bases agree with TRBD2. Germline loops: CDR1 SGHAT, CDR2 FQNNGV. CDR3 length: 13 amino acids. Trimming removed 5 bases from V and 4 bases from J; junction bases left unmatched: 3.

The chain has TRBV7-9 and TRBJ2-7; unclear D gene. CDR1 SEHNR and CDR2 FQNEAQ come from the germline V gene (reference sequence). Trimming stripped 3 bases from V and 3 bases from J, with 9 bases between. The CDR3 extends over 13 amino acids. The CDR3 region has the DNA TGTGCCAGCAGCTTGGGCAGAGACTACGAGCAGTACTTC. It yields the protein CASSLGRDYEQYF.

This clone was recorded only once. This chain joins TRBV25-1 and TRBJ2-3; 7 bases map to TRBD1. There are 17 residues in the CDR3. The germline V gene has CDR1 MGHDK and CDR2 SYGVNS. V lost 3 bases, J lost 2 bases, and 11 bases stayed unmatched. The CDR3 sequence is CASSEGWRTGYTDTQYF. The CDR3 nucleotides read TGTGCCAGCAGTGAGGGGTGGCGGACAGGTTACACAGATACGCAGTATTTT.

This chain connects TRBV6-5 to TRBJ2-7; D is possibly TRBD1 (5 bases). Germline loops: CDR1 MNHEY, CDR2 SVGAGI. This CDR3 region has 15 residues. Trimming took off 1 base at V and 2 bases at J, with 12 bases between the two ends. As DNA, the CDR3 is TGTGCCAGCAGTTACTTAGGGGTTGCCACCTACGAGCAGTACTTC. This gives the protein CASSYLGVATYEQYF.

The rearrangement uses TRBV5-1 and TRBJ2-3; TRBD2 matches at 9 bases. The CDR3 spans 16 residues. Unmatched junction bases numbered 6, after V lost 0 bases and J lost 4 bases. From germline, CDR1 is SGHRS and CDR2 YFSETQ. The CDR3: CASSLEAGGPPDTQYF. CDR3 in DNA: TGCGCCAGCAGCTTGGAGGCGGGAGGGCCACCAGATACGCAGTATTTT.

The chain recombines TRBV5-4 with TRBJ1-5, with TRBD1 identical over 7 bases. The trim removed 4 bases at V and 0 bases at J, leaving 7 bases unmatched. The CDR3 sequence is 16 residues long. CDR1 SGHNT and CDR2 YYREEE come from the germline V gene (reference sequence). The CDR3: CASSDGTANSNQPQHF. CDR3 nucleotides: TGTGCCAGCAGCGACGGGACAGCTAATAGCAATCAGCCCCAGCATTTT. Full variable domain (rest looked up from reference TRBV5-4 and TRBJ1-5): ETGVTQSPTHLIKTRGQQVTLRCSSQSGHNTVSWYQQALGQGPQFIFQYYREEENGRGNFPPRFSGLQFPNYSSELNVNALELDDSALYLCASSDGTANSNQPQHFGDGTRLSIL.

The chain couples TRBV6-1 to TRBJ2-5; D is possibly TRBD2 (5 bases). Trimming pared 2 bases from V and 1 base from J, leaving 11 bases between. Germline CDR1 MNHNS, CDR2 SASEGT. The CDR3 contains 15 residues. CDR3 amino acids: CASSEFSGAQETQYF. DNA of the CDR3: TGTGCCAGCAGTGAATTCAGCGGTGCCCAAGAGACCCAGTACTTC.

This chain connects TRBV6-1 to TRBJ1-5; D call uncertain. The CDR3 length is 14 residues. With 0 bases removed from V and 9 bases from J, the gap between germline ends came to 12 bases. Germline V gene data show CDR1 as MNHNS and CDR2 as SASEGT. This chain's CDR3 is CASSEAGRVRPQHF. The CDR3 DNA follows: TGTGCCAGCAGTGAAGCGGGCAGAGTAAGGCCCCAGCATTTT.

The V and J genes are TRBV28 and TRBJ2-3, with 7 bases fitting TRBD2. Unmatched junction bases numbered 12, after V lost 7 bases and J lost 8 bases. Germline V gene data show CDR1 as MDHEN and CDR2 as SYDVKM. CDR3 length equals 14 residues. The CDR3 nucleotides read TGTGCCAGCACGCGGCGGGAGAATGACGGTACGCAGTATTTT. It codes for CASTRRENDGTQYF.

With respect to this clone: At one boundary the junction diverges from the germline segment, which might be a read error. The chain joins TRBV5-1 to TRBJ2-6, with 7 bases aligning to TRBD1. CDR1 is SGHRS, CDR2 YFSETQ, per germline. The CDR3 loop spans 18 amino acids. The DNA for the CDR3 is TGCGCCAGCAGCTTGGGTCCAGGGGGTAGCTCTGGGGCCAACGGCCTGACTTTC. Translated: CASSLGPGGSSGANGLTF.

This chain uses TRBV15 with TRBJ1-4; possibly TRBD1 for D (5 bases). Deletions cut 1 base from V and 14 bases from J, with 14 bases between. This CDR3 has 13 residues. Germline assignment: CDR1 LNHNV and CDR2 YYDKDF (reference sequence). DNA for the CDR3: TGTGCCACCAGCAGAGCCATGTCGGAGGGGCTGTTTTTT. Translated: CATSRAMSEGLFF.

This clone was counted between two and nine times. The CDR3 loop is CASSAGLWGTEAFF. CDR3 sequence (DNA): TGTGCCAGCAGCGCGGGACTCTGGGGGACTGAAGCTTTCTTT. This rearrangement joins TRBV14 to TRBJ1-1; maybe TRBD1 (5 bases). V dropped 5 bases and J dropped 5 bases, with 15 bases sitting between them. This CDR3 comprises 14 residues. CDR1 SGHDN and CDR2 FVKESK come from the germline V gene.

The rearrangement uses TRBV5-8 and TRBJ2-6; possible D gene TRBD1, 6 bases. CDR1 and CDR2 from the germline V gene are SGHTS and YDEGEE. V lost 0 bases and J 2 bases, leaving 6 bases between the germline ends. The CDR3 spans 15 residues. CDR3 residues: CASSLEGAGANVLTF. CDR3 coding DNA: TGTGCCAGCAGCTTGGAGGGGGCTGGGGCCAACGTCCTGACTTTC.

The rearrangement links TRBV29-1 to TRBJ2-2, with 8 bases matching TRBD1. Germline lookup yields CDR1 SQVTM and CDR2 ANQGSEA. The CDR3 spans 16 residues. V shed 1 base and J 3 bases; nucleotides not matched to a gene: 7. The CDR3 reads CSVEAEDRDDTGELFF. In DNA form, the CDR3 reads TGCAGCGTTGAAGCCGAGGACAGGGACGACACCGGGGAGCTGTTTTTT.

This clone was seen just once. The chain links TRBV18 to TRBJ2-5; D is possibly TRBD2 (5 bases). CDR3 length: 14 amino acids. The V gene lost 6 bases and the J gene lost 11 bases, with 22 bases spanning the gap. Per the germline V gene, CDR1 is KGHSH and CDR2 is LQKENI. The CDR3 here is CASSQGRVPGEQYF. CDR3 nucleotides: TGTGCCAGCTCCCAAGGGCGGGTCCCAGGTGAGCAGTACTTC.

In its sample, this clone was seen once. This sequence joins TRBV30 and TRBJ1-6; 7 nucleotides align to TRBD1. The CDR3 sequence is 14 residues long. The V segment lost 2 bases and the J segment 7 bases; nucleotides outside the gene matches: 5. Germline CDR1 and CDR2: GTSNPN and SVGIG (reference sequence). The CDR3 DNA sequence: TGTGCCTGGAGTACCGGGACAGTCAATTCACCCCTCCACTTT. Translation gives CAWSTGTVNSPLHF.

The genes are TRBV29-1 and TRBJ1-5; D might be TRBD1 (6 bases). V was cut by 7 bases and J by 4 bases, with 14 bases left in between. The germline V gene encodes CDR1 SQVTM and CDR2 ANQGSEA. The CDR3 runs to 13 residues. The CDR3 DNA reads as TGCAGCGCAATGGGGACACCTAATCAGCCCCAGCATTTT. It encodes CSAMGTPNQPQHF.